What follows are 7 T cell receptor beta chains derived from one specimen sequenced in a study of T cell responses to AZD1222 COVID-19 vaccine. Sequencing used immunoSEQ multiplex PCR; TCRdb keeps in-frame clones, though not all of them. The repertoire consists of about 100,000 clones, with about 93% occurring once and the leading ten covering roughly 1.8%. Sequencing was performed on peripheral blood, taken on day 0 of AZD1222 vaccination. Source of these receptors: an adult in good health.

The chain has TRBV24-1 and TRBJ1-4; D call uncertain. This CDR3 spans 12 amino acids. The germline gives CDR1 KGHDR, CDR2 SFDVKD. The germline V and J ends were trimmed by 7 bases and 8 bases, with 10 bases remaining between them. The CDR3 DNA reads TGTGCCACCAGGCCTCTGGGGGAAAAACTGTTTTTT. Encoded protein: CATRPLGEKLFF.

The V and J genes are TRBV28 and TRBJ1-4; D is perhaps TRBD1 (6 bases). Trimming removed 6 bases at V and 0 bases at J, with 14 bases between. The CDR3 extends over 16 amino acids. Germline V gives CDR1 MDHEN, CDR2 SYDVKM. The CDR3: CASRPGGFATNEKLFF. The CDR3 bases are TGTGCCAGCAGGCCGGGGGGCTTCGCAACTAATGAAAAACTGTTTTTT. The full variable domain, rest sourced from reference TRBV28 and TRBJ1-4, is DVKVTQSSRYLVKRTGEKVFLECVQDMDHENMFWYRQDPGLGLRLIYFSYDVKMKEKGDIPEGYSVSREKKERFSLILESASTNQTSMYLCASRPGGFATNEKLFFGSGTQLSVL.

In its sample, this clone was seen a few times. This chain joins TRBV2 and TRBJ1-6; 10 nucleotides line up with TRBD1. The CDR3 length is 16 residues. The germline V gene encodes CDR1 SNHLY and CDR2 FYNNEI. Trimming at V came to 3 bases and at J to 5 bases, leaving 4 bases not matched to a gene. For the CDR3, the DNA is TGTGCCAGCAGTGACCTCGGGACAGGGGATAATTCACCCCTCCACTTT. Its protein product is CASSDLGTGDNSPLHF.

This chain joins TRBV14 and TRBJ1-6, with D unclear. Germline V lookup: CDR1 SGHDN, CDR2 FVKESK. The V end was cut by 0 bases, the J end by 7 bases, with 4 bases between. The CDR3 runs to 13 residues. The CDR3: CASSQDMNSPLHF. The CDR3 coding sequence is TGTGCCAGCAGCCAAGATATGAATTCACCCCTCCACTTT.

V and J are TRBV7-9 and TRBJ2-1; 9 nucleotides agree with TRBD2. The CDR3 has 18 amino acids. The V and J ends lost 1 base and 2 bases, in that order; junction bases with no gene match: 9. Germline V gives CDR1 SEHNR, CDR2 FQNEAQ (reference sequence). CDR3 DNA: TGTGCCAGCAGCTTAGACTGGTTGGCGGGAGGGGCCTACAATGAGCAGTTCTTC. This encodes CASSLDWLAGGAYNEQFF.

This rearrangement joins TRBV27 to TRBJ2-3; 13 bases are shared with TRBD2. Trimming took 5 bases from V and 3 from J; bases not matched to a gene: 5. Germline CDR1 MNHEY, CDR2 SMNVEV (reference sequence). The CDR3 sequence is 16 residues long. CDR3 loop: CASSGGLAGMTDTQYF. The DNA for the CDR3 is TGTGCCAGCAGTGGGGGACTAGCGGGAATGACAGATACGCAGTATTTT.

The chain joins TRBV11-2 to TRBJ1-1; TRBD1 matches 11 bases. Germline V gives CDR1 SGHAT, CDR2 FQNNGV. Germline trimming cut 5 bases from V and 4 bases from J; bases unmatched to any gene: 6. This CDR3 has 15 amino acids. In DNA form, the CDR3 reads TGTGCCAGCAGCCCTCGGACAGGGGGCTTCACTGAAGCTTTCTTT. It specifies CASSPRTGGFTEAFF.